Below, 27 T cell receptor beta chains from the same sample are listed, as sequenced in a study of early T cells in non-severe SARS-CoV-2 infection. In TCRdb, the 5' RACE reads were re-called with MiXCR into one record per CDR3 protein. The sample gives about 80,000 distinct CDR3 sequences, about 12% of which show up once; 3.4% is in the top ten. Sequenced material: whole blood. The receptors shown here come from an adult who was a healthcare worker with PCR-confirmed SARS-CoV-2 infection or an uninfected control (not recorded which).

This clonotype was seen a few times. The J gene is TRBJ2-1, the V gene TRBV5-1; maybe TRBD2 (5 bases). The CDR3 runs to 14 residues. CDR1 and CDR2 from the germline V gene are SGHRS and YFSETQ. V lost 2 bases and J 9 bases, leaving 15 bases between the germline ends. CDR3 loop: CASSLPRGLSEQFF. CDR3 bases: TGCGCCAGCAGCTTACCACGCGGACTCAGTGAGCAGTTCTTC.

This chain connects TRBV29-1 to TRBJ2-7; TRBD2 aligns across 11 bases. Germline V lookup: CDR1 SQVTM, CDR2 ANQGSEA. The CDR3 covers 15 residues. J lost 0 bases, V lost 0 bases, and 1 base had no gene match. CDR3 residues: CSVEDGTSGSYEQYF. In DNA form, the CDR3 reads TGCAGCGTTGAAGATGGGACTAGCGGCTCCTACGAGCAGTACTTC.

This chain joins TRBV20-1 and TRBJ2-2, with a weak D call TRBD1 (6 bases). Trimming stripped 1 base from V and 6 bases from J, with 12 bases between. CDR3 size: 14 residues. CDR1 and CDR2 (germline): DFQATT, SNEGSKA (reference sequence). Here the CDR3 reads CSARGGHEAGELFF. CDR3 in DNA: TGCAGTGCTAGAGGGGGGCACGAGGCCGGGGAGCTGTTTTTT.

This clonotype has more than one count but fewer than ten. The chain uses TRBV20-1 and TRBJ2-2; 11 positions agree with TRBD2. With V trimmed by 2 bases and J by 3 bases, 2 bases remained unmatched. The length of the CDR3 is 15 residues. Germline assignment: CDR1 DFQATT and CDR2 SNEGSKA (reference sequence). CDR3: CSARSLAGDTGELFF. The DNA of the CDR3 is TGCAGTGCTAGATCACTAGCGGGAGACACCGGGGAGCTGTTTTTT.

This clonotype was picked up a small number of times. This chain uses TRBV7-9 with TRBJ2-3; D uncertain. Germline CDR1 and CDR2: SEHNR and FQNEAQ (reference sequence). Trimming removed 1 base from V and 3 bases from J, with 8 bases in between. The CDR3 extends over 14 amino acids. The CDR3 loop is CASSLDGETDTQYF. DNA of the CDR3: TGTGCCAGCAGCTTAGACGGAGAGACAGATACGCAGTATTTT. The variable domain in full, with the rest retrieved from reference TRBV7-9 and TRBJ2-3, is DTGVSQNPRHKITKRGQNVTFRCDPISEHNRLYWYRQTLGQGPEFLTYFQNEAQLEKSRLLSDRFSAERPKGSFSTLEIQRTEQGDSAMYLCASSLDGETDTQYFGPGTRLTVL.

This clonotype was observed at least ten times. The rearrangement links TRBV6-2 or TRBV6-3 to TRBJ1-1; D remains unclear. Germline values: CDR1 MNHEY, CDR2 SVGEGT. CDR3 length: 16 residues. V was pared by 0 bases and J by 0 bases, with 11 bases between. The CDR3 spells CASSYSPGRMNTEAFF. In DNA, the CDR3 is TGTGCCAGCAGTTACTCCCCCGGCAGGATGAACACTGAAGCTTTCTTT.

This clonotype was picked up many times. The V and J genes are TRBV11-3 and TRBJ2-3; TRBD1 matches at 7 bases. Trimming cost V 5 bases and J 6 bases; bases outside gene matches: 8. This CDR3 contains 14 residues. Per germline, CDR1 SGHNT and CDR2 YENEEA. CDR3 sequence (DNA): TGTGCCAGCAGCGGAAGACAGGGTGGCGATACGCAGTATTTT. Residues: CASSGRQGGDTQYF.

This clonotype was counted many times. The V and J genes are TRBV6-1 and TRBJ2-3, with TRBD2 matching 7 bases. Losses at the gene ends were 5 bases for V and 6 bases for J; bases not matched to a gene: 14. Germline assignment: CDR1 MNHNS and CDR2 SASEGT. There are 16 residues in the CDR3. The CDR3 is CASSLRLALGRDTQYF. CDR3 DNA: TGTGCCAGCAGTTTACGACTAGCCCTAGGGAGGGATACGCAGTATTTT.

This clonotype appeared a single time. The chain has TRBV19 and TRBJ1-5; D is undetermined. Trimming took off 3 bases at V and 9 bases at J, with 15 bases between the two ends. The CDR3 spans 14 residues. The germline V gene encodes CDR1 LNHDA and CDR2 SQIVND (reference sequence). CDR3 protein: CASSIGQTLSPQHF. The CDR3 DNA is TGTGCCAGTAGTATCGGCCAGACCCTGTCGCCCCAGCATTTT.

V gene TRBV27 combines with J gene TRBJ2-5; D is possibly TRBD2 (6 bases). The CDR3 spans 13 residues. Germline V gene data show CDR1 as MNHEY and CDR2 as SMNVEV (reference sequence). The ends were cut back, 6 bases at V and 7 bases at J, with 15 bases in the middle. CDR3 region: CASSPGRSGTQYF. CDR3 DNA sequence: TGTGCCAGCAGCCCGGGGAGGTCGGGGACCCAGTACTTC.

This clonotype turned up a few times. The V and J genes are TRBV5-1 and TRBJ1-1, with 8 bases that match TRBD1. J was trimmed by 6 bases and V by 4 bases; bases with no gene match: 5. Germline V gives CDR1 SGHRS, CDR2 YFSETQ. CDR3 size: 13 residues. CDR3: CASSPGQGAEAFF. The CDR3 DNA sequence: TGCGCCAGCAGCCCCGGACAGGGCGCTGAAGCTTTCTTT.

The rearrangement joins TRBV6-6 to TRBJ2-1; 7 nucleotides agree with TRBD2. This CDR3 is built from 17 residues. With 2 bases clipped from V and 5 bases from J, the junction kept 12 bases outside the gene matches. The germline gives CDR1 MNHNY, CDR2 SVGAGI (reference sequence). The CDR3 is CASSYALGRERDNEQFF. DNA for the CDR3: TGTGCCAGCAGTTACGCACTTGGGCGGGAGAGAGACAATGAGCAGTTCTTC.

The rearrangement links TRBV12-3 or TRBV12-4 to TRBJ2-7; D perhaps matches TRBD2 (6 bases). Trimming left V 3 bases short and J 2 bases short, with 11 bases between. The CDR3 is 14 residues long. CDR3 sequence (DNA): TGTGCCAGCAGTTTGGACTACGGGCCCTACGAGCAGTACTTC. Its protein is CASSLDYGPYEQYF.

This chain connects TRBV28 to TRBJ2-7, with 16 positions matching TRBD2. The CDR3 consists of 19 residues. The V gene's germline CDR1 is MDHEN and CDR2 SYDVKM. V shed 5 bases, J shed 6 bases, and the junction held 16 bases outside the gene matches. CDR3 residues: CASSTHRLGLAGGPREQYF. The CDR3 DNA reads TGTGCCAGCAGTACCCACAGGCTGGGACTAGCGGGAGGGCCGCGCGAGCAGTACTTC.

The rearrangement links TRBV29-1 to TRBJ2-3; TRBD1 or TRBD2 may be the D gene (5 bases each). The CDR3 covers 14 residues. V was cut by 6 bases and J by 5 bases, with 18 bases left in between. CDR1 is SQVTM, CDR2 ANQGSEA, per germline. CDR3 nucleotides: TGCAGCGTGGCCTTTGGGACCCGGGGAGATACGCAGTATTTT. Residues: CSVAFGTRGDTQYF.

CDR3 DNA: TGTGCCAGTAGTATCAAAAGGATCCCTACTTCCAGCACAGATACGCAGTATTTT. It translates to CASSIKRIPTSSTDTQYF. The rearrangement joins TRBV19 to TRBJ2-3; D is unresolved. The CDR3 sequence is 18 residues long. V shed 3 bases and J shed 0 bases, with 19 bases lying between them. Germline loops: CDR1 LNHDA, CDR2 SQIVND (reference sequence).

V usage is TRBV20-1 and J usage is TRBJ2-1; TRBD2 aligns across 7 bases. The CDR3 consists of 13 residues. The germline CDR1 and CDR2 sequences are DFQATT and SNEGSKA (reference sequence). Trimming at V came to 8 bases and at J to 2 bases, leaving 6 bases not matched to a gene. CDR3 loop: CSLTGRTYNEQFF. CDR3 nucleotides: TGCAGTCTTACCGGGAGGACCTACAATGAGCAGTTCTTC.

This clonotype was seen a few times. The chain employs TRBV2 and TRBJ1-1; perhaps TRBD1 as D (5 bases). This CDR3 contains 13 residues. CDR1 and CDR2 from the germline V gene are SNHLY and FYNNEI. With 7 bases removed from V and 2 bases from J, the gap between germline ends came to 11 bases. The CDR3 protein is CASIRATNTEAFF. In nucleotides, the CDR3 is TGTGCCAGCATCAGGGCCACCAACACTGAAGCTTTCTTT. The full variable domain, in which reference TRBV2 and TRBJ1-1 provide the parts outside the CDR3, is EPEVTQTPSHQVTQMGQEVILRCVPISNHLYFYWYRQILGQKVEFLVSFYNNEISEKSEIFDDQFSVERPDGSNFTLKIRSTKLEDSAMYFCASIRATNTEAFFGQGTRLTVV.

This clonotype was seen only a few times. The chain is built from TRBV7-2 and TRBJ2-4; D may correspond to TRBD1 or TRBD2 (5 bases each). From germline, CDR1 is SGHTA and CDR2 FQGNSA. V dropped 5 bases and J dropped 7 bases, with 21 bases sitting between them. CDR3 length: 16 amino acids. DNA for the CDR3: TGTGCCAGCAGCCCATCGTTCACGGGGCGGCGGAACATTCAGTACTTC. Amino acid sequence: CASSPSFTGRRNIQYF.

The chain uses TRBV30 and TRBJ1-6; D not resolved. Germline CDR1 is GTSNPN and CDR2 is SVGIG (reference sequence). Trimming left V 4 bases short and J 9 bases short, with 16 bases between. This CDR3 is 14 amino acids long. CDR3 loop: CAWKRPATGSPLHF. The CDR3 nucleotides read TGTGCCTGGAAAAGGCCCGCTACTGGTTCACCCCTCCACTTT. The entire variable domain, with the rest obtained from reference TRBV30 and TRBJ1-6, is as follows: SQTIHQWPATLVQPVGSPLSLECTVEGTSNPNLYWYRQAAGRGLQLLFYSVGIGQISSEVPQNLSASRPQDRQFILSSKKLLLSDSGFYLCAWKRPATGSPLHFGNGTRLTVT.

This clonotype occurred many times. The chain combines TRBV5-1 with TRBJ2-1, with 12 bases fitting TRBD2. From germline, CDR1 is SGHRS and CDR2 YFSETQ. V was pared by 2 bases and J by 6 bases, with 9 bases of the junction left unmatched. This CDR3 has 17 amino acids. CDR3 loop: CASSFLPLAGGANEQFF. The CDR3, as DNA: TGCGCCAGCAGCTTCCTCCCTCTAGCGGGGGGGGCCAATGAGCAGTTCTTC.

The CDR3 loop is CASSFPRTGGMNTEAFF. CDR3 nucleotides: TGTGCCAGCAGCTTTCCTAGGACAGGCGGGATGAACACTGAAGCTTTCTTT. The chain is built from TRBV7-6 and TRBJ1-1; 7 bases align to TRBD1. Germline assignment: CDR1 SGHVS and CDR2 FNYEAQ. Trimming took 3 bases from V and 0 from J; bases not matched to a gene: 10. CDR3 size: 17 residues.

The chain employs TRBV5-4 and TRBJ2-3; TRBD1 is a possible D gene (6 bases). The ends were cut back, 3 bases at V and 3 bases at J, with 11 bases in the middle. Per germline, CDR1 SGHNT and CDR2 YYREEE (reference sequence). There are 14 residues in the CDR3. CDR3 nucleotide sequence: TGTGCCAGCAGCTCGAACAGGGAAACAGATACGCAGTATTTT. Its protein product is CASSSNRETDTQYF.

The chain carries TRBV10-2 and TRBJ2-3; D is unresolved. The V end lost 7 bases, the J end lost 0 bases, and 14 bases lay between the germline ends. Germline loops: CDR1 WSHSY, CDR2 SAAADI. The CDR3 totals 15 residues. CDR3 DNA sequence: TGCGCCAGCACCGGGTCGGGCGGTAGCACAGATACGCAGTATTTT. Encoded protein: CASTGSGGSTDTQYF.

Only a few counts were recorded for this clonotype. The chain uses TRBV28 and TRBJ2-1, with D perhaps matching TRBD2 (6 bases). V lost 3 bases to trimming and J lost 10 bases, with 19 bases between them. The CDR3 loop spans 15 amino acids. Germline V lookup: CDR1 MDHEN, CDR2 SYDVKM. The CDR3 DNA follows: TGTGCCAGCAGTTTCGGGTTGTGGAGGGCTCGGGAGCAGTTCTTC. It specifies CASSFGLWRAREQFF.

In its sample, this clonotype was seen many times. V is TRBV29-1 and J is TRBJ2-1, with D possibly matching TRBD2 (5 bases). Germline values: CDR1 SQVTM, CDR2 ANQGSEA. Trimming took 4 bases from V and 4 from J, leaving 14 bases between them. The CDR3 covers 14 residues. The CDR3 protein is CSVGGWSLYNEQFF. In DNA, the CDR3 is TGCAGCGTTGGCGGGTGGTCCCTTTACAATGAGCAGTTCTTC.

This clonotype has a handful of counts. This sequence joins TRBV11-3 and TRBJ2-1, with D possibly being TRBD2 (5 bases). The CDR3 has 16 residues. CDR1 SGHNT and CDR2 YENEEA come from the germline V gene. V was cut by 4 bases and J by 0 bases, with 13 bases left in between. The CDR3 loop is CASSWTSLSSYNEQFF. CDR3 in DNA: TGTGCCAGCAGCTGGACTTCCCTGAGCTCCTACAATGAGCAGTTCTTC.